This TCR beta chain was recorded in a study of shared clonotypes between healthy human individuals. The naive CD8 subset, CD45RO-negative cells positively selected for CCR7, excluded terminally differentiated effector memory CD45RA+ cells. This CDR3 region has 13 residues. The germline gives CDR1 SGHAT, CDR2 FQNNGV. Trimming shortened V by 6 bases and J by 4 bases, and 12 bases separated the two germline ends. Profiling relied on immunoSEQ multiplex PCR, and the TCRdb table lists in-frame clones only, not all of them. This sample has about 700,000 clones, with around 90% found just once. Comments on this clone: Other DNA sequences within the sample encode an identical CDR3.

This receptor was identified in a man under 40 in good health. Sample: naive CD8+ T cells sorted from blood. V gene TRBV11-2 combines with J gene TRBJ1-2, with a tentative D call TRBD1 (5 bases). The CDR3 DNA reads TGTGCCAGCAGTTCCACAGGCCTCTATGGCTACACCTTC. This translates into CASSSTGLYGYTF.